This T cell receptor (beta chain) was identified during a study of blood T cell repertoires in COVID-19. Source study methods: Reference gene primer amplification in the assay estimated nucleated cell counts. The method was immunoSEQ multiplex PCR; TCRdb's version includes in-frame clones alone and lacks a portion of them. That table supplies the V and J calls and clone size; D and trimming were determined from the DNA. The table shows over 600,000 clones, with just under 90% occurring only once. CDR1 is SGHKS and CDR2 is YYEKEE in the germline V gene (reference sequence). This CDR3 has 16 residues. V lost 1 base and J 3 bases, leaving 15 bases between the germline ends.

The sequence derives from a woman aged 18-29 years with acute or convalescent COVID-19. The sequencing sample was made of peripheral blood. This chain connects TRBV5-5 to TRBJ2-3; D is uncertain. The CDR3 DNA is TGTGCCAGCAGCTTGACCTCGGTTAGTACGACAGATACGCAGTATTTT. This encodes CASSLTSVSTTDTQYF.